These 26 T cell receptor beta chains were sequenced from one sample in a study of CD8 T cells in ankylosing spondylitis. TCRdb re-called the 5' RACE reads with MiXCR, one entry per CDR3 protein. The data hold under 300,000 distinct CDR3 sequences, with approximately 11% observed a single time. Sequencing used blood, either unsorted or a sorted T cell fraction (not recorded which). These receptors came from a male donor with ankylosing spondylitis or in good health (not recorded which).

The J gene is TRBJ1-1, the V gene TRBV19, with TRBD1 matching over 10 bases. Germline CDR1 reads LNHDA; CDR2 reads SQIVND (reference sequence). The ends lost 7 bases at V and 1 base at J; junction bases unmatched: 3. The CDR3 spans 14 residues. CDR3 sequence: CASTWDRGNTEAFF. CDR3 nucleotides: TGTGCCAGTACCTGGGACAGGGGGAACACTGAAGCTTTCTTT.

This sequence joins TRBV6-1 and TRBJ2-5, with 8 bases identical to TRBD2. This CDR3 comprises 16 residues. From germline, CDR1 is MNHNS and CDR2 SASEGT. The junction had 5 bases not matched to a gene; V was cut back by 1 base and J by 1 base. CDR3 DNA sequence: TGTGCCAGCAGTGAAGTCATCGGGGGGGCCCAAGAGACCCAGTACTTC. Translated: CASSEVIGGAQETQYF.

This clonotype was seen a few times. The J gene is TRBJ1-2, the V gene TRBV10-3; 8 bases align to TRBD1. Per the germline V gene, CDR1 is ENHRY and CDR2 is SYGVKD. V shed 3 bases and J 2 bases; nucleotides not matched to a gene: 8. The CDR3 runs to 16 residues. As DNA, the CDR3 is TGTGCCATCAGTGATTTTTCGGCAGGGGGCAACTATGGCTACACCTTC. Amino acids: CAISDFSAGGNYGYTF.

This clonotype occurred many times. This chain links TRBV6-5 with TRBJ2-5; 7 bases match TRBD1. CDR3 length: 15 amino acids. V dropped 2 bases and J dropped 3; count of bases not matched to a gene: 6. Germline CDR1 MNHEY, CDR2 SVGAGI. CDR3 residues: CASSYPLTGEETQYF. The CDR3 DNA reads TGTGCCAGCAGTTACCCCTTAACAGGGGAAGAGACCCAGTACTTC.

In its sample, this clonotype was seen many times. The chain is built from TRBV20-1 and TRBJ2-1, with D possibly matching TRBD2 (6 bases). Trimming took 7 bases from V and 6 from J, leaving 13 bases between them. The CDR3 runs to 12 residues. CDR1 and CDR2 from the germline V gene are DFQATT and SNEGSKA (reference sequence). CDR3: CSVRDPINEQFF. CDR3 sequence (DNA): TGCAGTGTGCGGGACCCCATCAATGAGCAGTTCTTC.

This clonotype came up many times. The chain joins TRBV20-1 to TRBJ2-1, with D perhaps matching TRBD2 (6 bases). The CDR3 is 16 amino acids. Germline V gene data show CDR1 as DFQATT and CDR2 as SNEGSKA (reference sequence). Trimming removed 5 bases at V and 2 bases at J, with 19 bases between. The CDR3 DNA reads TGCAGTGCTCCCGGGGCTAGCGCCCGGGCCTACAATGAGCAGTTCTTC. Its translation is CSAPGASARAYNEQFF.

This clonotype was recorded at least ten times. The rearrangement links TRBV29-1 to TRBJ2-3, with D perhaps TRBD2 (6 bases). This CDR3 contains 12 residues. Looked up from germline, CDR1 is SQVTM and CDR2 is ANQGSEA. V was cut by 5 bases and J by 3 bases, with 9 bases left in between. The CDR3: CSVSAGTDTQYF. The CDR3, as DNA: TGCAGCGTTTCCGCGGGAACAGATACGCAGTATTTT.

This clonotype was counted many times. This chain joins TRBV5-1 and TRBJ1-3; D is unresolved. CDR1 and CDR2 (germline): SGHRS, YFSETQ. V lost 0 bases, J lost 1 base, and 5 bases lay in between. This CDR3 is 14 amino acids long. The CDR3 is CASSLEASGNTIYF. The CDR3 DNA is TGCGCCAGCAGCTTGGAGGCGTCTGGAAACACCATATATTTT.

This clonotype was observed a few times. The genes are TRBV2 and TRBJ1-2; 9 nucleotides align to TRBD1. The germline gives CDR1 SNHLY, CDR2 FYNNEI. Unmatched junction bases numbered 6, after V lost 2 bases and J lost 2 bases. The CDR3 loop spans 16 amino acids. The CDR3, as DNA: TGTGCCAGCAGTGAACCTTCCGGGACAGGGAACTATGGCTACACCTTC. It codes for CASSEPSGTGNYGYTF.

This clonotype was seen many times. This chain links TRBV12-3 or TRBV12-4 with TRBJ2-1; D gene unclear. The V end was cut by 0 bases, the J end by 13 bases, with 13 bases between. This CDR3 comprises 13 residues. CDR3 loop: CASSLANTPYQFF. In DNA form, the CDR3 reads TGTGCCAGCAGTTTAGCGAATACTCCATACCAGTTCTTC.

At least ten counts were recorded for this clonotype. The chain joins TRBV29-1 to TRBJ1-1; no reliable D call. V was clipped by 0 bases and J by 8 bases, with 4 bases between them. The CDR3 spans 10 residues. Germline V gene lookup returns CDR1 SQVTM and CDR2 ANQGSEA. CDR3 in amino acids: CSVEELEAFF. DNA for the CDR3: TGCAGCGTTGAAGAACTCGAAGCTTTCTTT.

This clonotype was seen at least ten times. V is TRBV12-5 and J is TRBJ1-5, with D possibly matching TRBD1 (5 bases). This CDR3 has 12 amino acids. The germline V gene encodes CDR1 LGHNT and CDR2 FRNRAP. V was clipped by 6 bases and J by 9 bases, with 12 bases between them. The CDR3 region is CASGLERGPQHF. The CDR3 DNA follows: TGTGCTAGTGGACTCGAGAGGGGGCCCCAGCATTTT.

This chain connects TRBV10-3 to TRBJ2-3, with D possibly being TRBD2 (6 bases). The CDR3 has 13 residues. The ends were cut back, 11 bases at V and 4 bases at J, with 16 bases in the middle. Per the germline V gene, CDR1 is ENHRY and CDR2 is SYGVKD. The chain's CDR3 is CAVGRDRADTQYF. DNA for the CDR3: TGTGCCGTCGGGCGGGATCGTGCAGATACGCAGTATTTT.

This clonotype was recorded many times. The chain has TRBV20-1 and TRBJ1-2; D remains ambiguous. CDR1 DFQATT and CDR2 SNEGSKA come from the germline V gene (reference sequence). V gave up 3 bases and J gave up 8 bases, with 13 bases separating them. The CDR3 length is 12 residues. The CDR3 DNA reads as TGCAGTGCTAGGCGCCCCCTGGAGGGCTACACCTTC. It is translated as CSARRPLEGYTF.

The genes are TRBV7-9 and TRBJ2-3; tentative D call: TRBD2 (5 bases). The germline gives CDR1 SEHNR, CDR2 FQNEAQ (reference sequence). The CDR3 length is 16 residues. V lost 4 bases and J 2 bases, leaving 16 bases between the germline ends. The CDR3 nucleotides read TGTGCCAGCAGCTCCGGATGGGTCGGGGACACAGATACGCAGTATTTT. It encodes CASSSGWVGDTDTQYF.

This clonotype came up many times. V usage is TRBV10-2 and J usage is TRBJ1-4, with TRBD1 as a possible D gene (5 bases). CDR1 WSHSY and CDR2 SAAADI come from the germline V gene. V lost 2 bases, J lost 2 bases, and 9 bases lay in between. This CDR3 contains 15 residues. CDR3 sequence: CASSEVGATNEKLFF. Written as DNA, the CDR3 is TGCGCCAGCAGTGAGGTCGGGGCTACTAATGAAAAACTGTTTTTT.

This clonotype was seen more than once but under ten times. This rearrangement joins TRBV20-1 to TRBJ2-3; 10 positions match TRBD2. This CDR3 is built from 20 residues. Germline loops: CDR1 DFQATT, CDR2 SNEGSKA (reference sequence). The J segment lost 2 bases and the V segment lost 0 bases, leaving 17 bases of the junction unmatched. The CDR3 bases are TGCAGTGCTAGAGATTTTTTCCCTAGCGGGGGCGACCTGTACACAGATACGCAGTATTTT. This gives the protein CSARDFFPSGGDLYTDTQYF.

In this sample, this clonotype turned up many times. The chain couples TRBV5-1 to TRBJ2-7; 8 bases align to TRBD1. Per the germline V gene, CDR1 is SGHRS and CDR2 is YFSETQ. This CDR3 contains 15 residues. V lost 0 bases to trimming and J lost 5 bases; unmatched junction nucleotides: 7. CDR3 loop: CASSLESYRGDEQYF. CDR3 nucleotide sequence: TGCGCCAGCAGCTTGGAGTCGTACAGGGGGGACGAGCAGTACTTC.

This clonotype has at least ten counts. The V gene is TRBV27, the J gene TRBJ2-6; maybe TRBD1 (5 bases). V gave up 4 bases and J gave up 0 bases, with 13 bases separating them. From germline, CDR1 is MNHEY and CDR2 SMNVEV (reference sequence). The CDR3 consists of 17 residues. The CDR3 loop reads CASSSSDSNSGANVLTF. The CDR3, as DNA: TGTGCCAGCAGTTCCTCTGACAGCAACTCTGGGGCCAACGTCCTGACTTTC.

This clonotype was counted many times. The CDR3 is CASSLRAGATYEQYF. CDR3 sequence (DNA): TGTGCCAGCAGCTTAAGGGCGGGCGCCACCTACGAGCAGTACTTC. The V and J genes are TRBV7-8 and TRBJ2-7, with a weak D call TRBD2 (5 bases). V was clipped by 2 bases and J by 2 bases, with 13 bases between them. Germline CDR1 SGHVS, CDR2 FQNEAQ. The CDR3 length is 15 residues.

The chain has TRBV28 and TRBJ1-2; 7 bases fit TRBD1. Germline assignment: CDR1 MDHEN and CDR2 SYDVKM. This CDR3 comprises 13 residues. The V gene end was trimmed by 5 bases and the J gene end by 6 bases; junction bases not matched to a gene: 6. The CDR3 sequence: CASSPPGTDGYTF. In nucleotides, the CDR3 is TGTGCCAGCAGTCCTCCGGGGACAGATGGCTACACCTTC.

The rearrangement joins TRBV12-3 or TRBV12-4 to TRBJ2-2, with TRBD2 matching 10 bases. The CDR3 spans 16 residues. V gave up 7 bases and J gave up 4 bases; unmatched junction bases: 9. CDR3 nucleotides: TGTGCCAGCACCTATGGGACTAGCGTCTCCACCGGGGAGCTGTTTTTT. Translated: CASTYGTSVSTGELFF.

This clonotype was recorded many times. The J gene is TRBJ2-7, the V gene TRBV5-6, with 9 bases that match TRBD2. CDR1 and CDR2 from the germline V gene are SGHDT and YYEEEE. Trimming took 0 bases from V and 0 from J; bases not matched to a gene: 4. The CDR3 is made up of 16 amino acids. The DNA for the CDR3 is TGTGCCAGCAGCTTGGTAGCGGGGGTGCACTCCTACGAGCAGTACTTC. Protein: CASSLVAGVHSYEQYF.

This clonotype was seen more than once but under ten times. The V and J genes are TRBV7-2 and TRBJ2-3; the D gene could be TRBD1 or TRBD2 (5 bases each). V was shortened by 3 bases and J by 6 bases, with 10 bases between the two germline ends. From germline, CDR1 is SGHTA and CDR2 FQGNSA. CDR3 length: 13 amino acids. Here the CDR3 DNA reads TGTGCCAGCAGCTTGGGACGAAGGGATACGCAGTATTTT. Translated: CASSLGRRDTQYF.

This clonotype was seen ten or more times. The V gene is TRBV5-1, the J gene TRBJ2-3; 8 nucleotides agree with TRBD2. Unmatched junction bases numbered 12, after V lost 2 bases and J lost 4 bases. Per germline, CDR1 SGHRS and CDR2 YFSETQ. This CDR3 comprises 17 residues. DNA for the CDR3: TGCGCCAGCAGCTTAAGGCTAGCGGGCGGCTATGCAGATACGCAGTATTTT. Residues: CASSLRLAGGYADTQYF.

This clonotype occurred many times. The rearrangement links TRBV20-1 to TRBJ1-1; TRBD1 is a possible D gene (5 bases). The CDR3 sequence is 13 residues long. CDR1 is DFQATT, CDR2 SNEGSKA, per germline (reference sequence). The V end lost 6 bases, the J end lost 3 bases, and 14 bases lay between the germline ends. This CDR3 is CSAPRQRDTEAFF. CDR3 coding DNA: TGCAGTGCCCCAAGACAGCGCGACACTGAAGCTTTCTTT.